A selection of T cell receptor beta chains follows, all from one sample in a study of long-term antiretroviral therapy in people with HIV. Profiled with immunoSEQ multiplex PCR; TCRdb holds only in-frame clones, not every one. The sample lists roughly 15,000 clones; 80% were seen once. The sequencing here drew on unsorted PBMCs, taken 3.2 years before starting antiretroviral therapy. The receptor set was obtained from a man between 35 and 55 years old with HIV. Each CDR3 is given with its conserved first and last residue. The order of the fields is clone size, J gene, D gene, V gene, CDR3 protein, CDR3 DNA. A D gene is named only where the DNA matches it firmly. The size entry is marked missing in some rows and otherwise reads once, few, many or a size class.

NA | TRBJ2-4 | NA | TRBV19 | CASRNPGFLGKNIQYF | TGTGCCAGTAGGAACCCAGGGTTTTTAGGCAAAAACATTCAGTACTTC
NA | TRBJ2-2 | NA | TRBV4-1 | CASSQLTDSGELFF | TGCGCCAGCAGCCAGTTGACCGACTCCGGGGAGCTGTTTTTT
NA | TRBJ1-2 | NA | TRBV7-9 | CASSSLTSRSYGYTF | TGTGCCAGCAGCTCTCTGACCTCAAGGAGCTATGGCTACACCTTC
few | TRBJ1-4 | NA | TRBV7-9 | CATRRGPNEKLFF | TGTGCCACCAGACGGGGGCCAAATGAAAAACTGTTTTTT
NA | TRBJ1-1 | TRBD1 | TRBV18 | CASSPRDRPNTEAFF | TGTGCCAGCTCACCACGGGACAGACCTAACACTGAAGCTTTCTTT
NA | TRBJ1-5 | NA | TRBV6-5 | CASSNRDSNQPQHF | TGTGCCAGCAGCAACAGGGATAGCAATCAGCCCCAGCATTTT
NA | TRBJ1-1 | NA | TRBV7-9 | CASSLQSNTEAFF | TGTGCCAGCAGCTTACAGTCGAACACTGAAGCTTTCTTT
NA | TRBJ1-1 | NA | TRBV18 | CASSPPARITEAFF | TGTGCCAGCTCACCACCGGCACGGATCACTGAAGCTTTCTTT
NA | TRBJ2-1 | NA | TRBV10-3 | CAISESGGSSYNEQFF | TGTGCCATCAGTGAGTCAGGGGGAAGCTCCTACAATGAGCAGTTCTTC
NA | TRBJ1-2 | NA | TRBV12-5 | CASGLPPAANGYTF | TGTGCTAGTGGTTTGCCCCCTGCTGCGAATGGCTACACCTTC
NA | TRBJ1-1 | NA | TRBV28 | CASSLSGTGFNTEAFF | TGTGCCAGCAGCCTCTCTGGAACAGGTTTCAACACTGAAGCTTTCTTT
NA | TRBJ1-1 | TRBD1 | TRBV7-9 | CASRGTENTEAFF | TGTGCGAGCCGTGGGACAGAGAACACTGAAGCTTTCTTT
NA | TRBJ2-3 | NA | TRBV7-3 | CASSLTTGGASTDTQYF | TGTGCCAGCAGCTTAACGACTGGGGGGGCAAGCACAGATACGCAGTATTTT
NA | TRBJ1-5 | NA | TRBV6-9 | CASSYPGGNQPQHF | TGTGCCAGCAGTTATCCCGGGGGCAATCAGCCCCAGCATTTT
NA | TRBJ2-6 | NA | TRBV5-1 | CASSFGDSGANVLTF | TGCGCCAGCAGCTTTGGGGACTCTGGGGCCAACGTCCTGACTTTC
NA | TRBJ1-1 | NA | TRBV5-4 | CASLGGLMNTEAFF | TGTGCCAGCCTTGGGGGATTAATGAACACTGAAGCTTTCTTT
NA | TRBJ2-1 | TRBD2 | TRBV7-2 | CASSRGLAGAHNEQFF | TGTGCCAGCAGCCGAGGACTAGCGGGGGCCCACAATGAGCAGTTCTTC
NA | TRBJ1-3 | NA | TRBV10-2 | CASSEAGAGNTIYF | TGCGCCAGCAGTGAGGCTGGGGCTGGAAACACCATATATTTT
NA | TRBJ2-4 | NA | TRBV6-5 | CASSRSQGAQNIQYF | TGTGCCAGCAGTAGATCTCAGGGTGCCCAAAACATTCAGTACTTC
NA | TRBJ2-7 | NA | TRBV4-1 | CASSQAVGREQYF | TGCGCCAGCAGCCAAGCCGTAGGGCGCGAGCAGTACTTC
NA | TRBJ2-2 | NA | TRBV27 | CASSWTQAGELFF | TGTGCCAGCAGTTGGACGCAGGCCGGGGAGCTGTTTTTT
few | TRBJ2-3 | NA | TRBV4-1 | CASSQDVGTTDTQYF | TGCGCCAGCAGCCAAGACGTGGGGACCACAGATACGCAGTATTTT
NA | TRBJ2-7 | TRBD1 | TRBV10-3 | CAITDRDRVGNEQYF | TGTGCCATCACCGACAGGGACAGGGTGGGTAACGAGCAGTACTTC
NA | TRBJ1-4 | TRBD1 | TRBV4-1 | CASSQDVTGDDFPNEKLFF | TGCGCCAGCAGCCAAGATGTGACAGGGGACGACTTCCCCAATGAAAAACTGTTTTTT
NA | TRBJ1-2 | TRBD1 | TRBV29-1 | CSVGPLGQGHGGYTF | TGCAGCGTTGGCCCCTTAGGACAGGGACATGGTGGCTACACCTTC
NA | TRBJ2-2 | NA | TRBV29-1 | CSVKDGTGNTGELFF | TGCAGCGTTAAAGATGGGACGGGCAACACCGGGGAGCTGTTTTTT
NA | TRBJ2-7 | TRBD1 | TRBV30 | CAWSKGQGSTKQYF | TGTGCCTGGAGTAAGGGACAGGGGTCTACGAAGCAGTACTTC
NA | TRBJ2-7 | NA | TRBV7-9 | CASSLGVIQAVYEQYF | TGTGCCAGCAGCTTAGGGGTAATCCAGGCGGTCTACGAGCAGTACTTC
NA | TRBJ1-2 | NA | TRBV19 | CASSMADRGGYTF | TGTGCCAGTAGTATGGCGGACCGCGGTGGCTACACCTTC
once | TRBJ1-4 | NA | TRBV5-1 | CASSLVSAPNEKLFF | TGCGCCAGCAGCTTGGTGTCGGCTCCCAATGAAAAACTGTTTTTT
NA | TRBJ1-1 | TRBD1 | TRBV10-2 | CASSEYRGITEAFF | TGCGCCAGCAGTGAGTACAGGGGGATCACTGAAGCTTTCTTT
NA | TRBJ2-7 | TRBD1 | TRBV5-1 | CASSRTGTDSYEQYF | TGCGCCAGCAGCCGCACCGGGACAGACTCCTACGAGCAGTACTTC